This T cell receptor (beta chain) was sequenced in a study of beta chain features in type 1 diabetes. Across the study: Patients were similar to healthy donors in age and gender (as well as in cell yields).

Study-level points and caveats: Researchers report that Type 1 diabetes patients had moderately but significantly shorter TCRB CDR3s across all four CD4+ subsets.

Remarks on this clone: What it binds is not known.

Trimming shortened V by 5 bases and J by 1 base, and 15 bases separated the two germline ends. This CDR3 is 15 amino acids long. Germline V gene sequence: CDR1 SGHRS, CDR2 YFSETQ. The sequenced template was cDNA made from the entire isolated RNA. Clones were read by immunoSEQ multiplex PCR, and TCRdb kept only the in-frame ones, dropping some. The sample consists of 100,000 to 150,000 clones, roughly 17% of them appearing once. This TCR was sampled from a man in his late teens or twenties with type 1 diabetes. The chain combines TRBV5-1 with TRBJ1-1; D unclear. Material for sequencing was central memory CD4+ T cells from blood. The CDR3 DNA reads TGCGCCAGCAGTCGTATGAGTGTAGGGAACACTGAAGCTTTCTTT. Translated: CASSRMSVGNTEAFF.